Many counts were recorded for the clone carrying this T cell receptor beta chain. TCRdb reprocessed the 5' RACE reads with MiXCR, giving one entry per CDR3 protein. The profile shows tens of thousands of distinct CDR3 sequences, approximately 2.4% of them singletons. The data were taken from a study of neurological immune-mediated disorders. The germline V and J ends were trimmed by 3 bases and 3 bases, with 9 bases remaining between them. From germline, CDR1 is ENHRY and CDR2 SYGVKD. This CDR3 has 13 amino acids. This TCR derives from a woman in her 30s with multiple sclerosis. The V call is TRBV10-3, the J call TRBJ2-7; D not certain. Material: PBMCs. The CDR3 DNA reads TGTGCCATCAGTGACCGGTTGGGCTACGAGCAGTACTTC. Amino acid sequence: CAISDRLGYEQYF.